This paragraph reports one TCR beta chain. Its antigen is unknown. This sample is part of a study of T cell responses to AZD1222 COVID-19 vaccine. Looking at the study overall: Combined were second doses at about 4 or about 12 weeks. General study results and limits: White British donors predominated, females outnumbered males, and clonal diversity was possibly underestimated. An increase in Spike-specific TCR breadth and depth was observed after two AZD1222 doses. Without day 14 samples, only post-peak T cell repertoires were studied.

The V and J ends lost 4 bases and 3 bases, in that order; junction bases with no gene match: 8. CDR1 and CDR2 from the germline V gene are SGHTA and FQGTGA. The CDR3 sequence is 16 residues long. Measured with immunoSEQ multiplex PCR; TCRdb has only the in-frame clones, and not every one. This sample has roughly 65,000 clones; about 88% occur once, and the top ten carry roughly 7.4%. The chain joins TRBV7-3 to TRBJ2-2; 7 bases match TRBD2. Here the sequenced sample was peripheral blood, taken on day 0 of AZD1222 vaccination. The receptor comes from an adult in good health. This CDR3 reads CASSSYGGGDTGELFF. In DNA form, the CDR3 reads TGTGCCAGCAGCTCGTACGGGGGAGGGGACACCGGGGAGCTGTTTTTT.